A selection of T cell receptor beta chains follows, all from one sample in a study of T cells in Graves' hyperthyroidism and ophthalmopathy. Via MiXCR, TCRdb re-called the multiplex PCR reads, giving one row per CDR3 protein. The data show about 600,000 distinct CDR3 sequences, with approximately 15% seen just once and 6.5% to 9% held by the top ten. The source material was blood. These receptors were taken from a woman aged 18-29 years with Graves' ophthalmopathy. CDR3s include the opening cysteine and the closing phenylalanine or tryptophan. D genes are given only for firm matches. The size entry is marked missing in some rows and otherwise reads once, few, many or a size class.

j_call v_call clone_size d_call cdr3_aa
TRBJ1-4 TRBV20-1 - - CVWGLNEKLFF
TRBJ2-5 TRBV30 - TRBD2 CAWSVTSGRAGEETQYF
TRBJ1-1 TRBV11-1 many - CASSLYGGMNTEAFF
TRBJ2-7 TRBV5-1 many - CASSPVIATSYEQYF
TRBJ2-1 TRBV7-9 many TRBD2 CASSLARREPYNEQFF
TRBJ1-5 TRBV28 many - CASSLRRTPGNQPQHF
TRBJ2-4 TRBV28 few - CASSSAVDYLAKNIQYF
TRBJ1-5 TRBV4-2 - - CASSPERYSNQPQHF
TRBJ2-6 TRBV4-2 - - CASSQDRDAYSGANVLTF
TRBJ2-5 TRBV28 many - CASSFYREETQYF
TRBJ1-1 TRBV7-3 many - CASSSRPDTEAFF
TRBJ1-2 TRBV7-2 many - CASSLAQFGTSGYTF
TRBJ2-7 TRBV25-1 few - CASSGKRASYEQYF
TRBJ1-1 TRBV11-1 many - CASRKGRGSLMITEAFF
TRBJ2-1 TRBV7-9 - TRBD1 CASSFGRGPTYNEQFF
TRBJ2-7 TRBV20-1 many TRBD1 CSARNRDRSYEQYF
TRBJ1-6 TRBV28 many - CASSFGIRNSPLHF
TRBJ1-2 TRBV19 few - CASSIGGGGLYGYTF
TRBJ1-6 TRBV7-2 many - CASSLQGSPLHF
TRBJ2-5 TRBV5-4 - - CASSLKGRGVETQYF
TRBJ2-7 TRBV5-1 - TRBD1 CASSSSGTGIYEQYF
TRBJ1-3 TRBV12-3/TRBV12-4 few TRBD1 CASSLGDRLYSGNTIYF
TRBJ2-7 TRBV20-1 - - CSARGSVDYEQYF
TRBJ2-7 TRBV2 many TRBD2 CASSEAASPLTSGRSEQYF
TRBJ1-5 TRBV19 many - CASSTEERNQPQHF
TRBJ2-2 TRBV11-3 few - CASSLDLLLAVTGKTGELFF
TRBJ2-2 TRBV20-1 many TRBD1 CSADAGQGRISNTGELFF
TRBJ2-7 TRBV2 many TRBD2 CASSERLAEFYEQYF
TRBJ2-7 TRBV7-8 - - CASSQSGYEQCF
TRBJ1-2 TRBV28 many TRBD1 CASSLRLPGQGGYTF
TRBJ2-1 TRBV6-1 - TRBD2 CASSEWGAGVSQQFF
TRBJ2-7 TRBV6-1 many - CASVPRGAASYEQYF
TRBJ2-5 TRBV9 few TRBD2 CASSVDGGRSGMEGETQYF
TRBJ2-1 TRBV30 many TRBD2 CAWQNEAGGHEQFF
TRBJ1-1 TRBV30 - - CAWSLAVNAEAFF
TRBJ1-2 TRBV2 many - CASSEQGTNYGYTF
TRBJ1-5 TRBV12-3/TRBV12-4 many - CASSLVTSNQPQHF
TRBJ2-2 TRBV9 few - CASSVEGGPGELFF
TRBJ2-5 TRBV5-6 - - CASSLAGMFTGYQETQYF
TRBJ2-1 TRBV6-2/TRBV6-3 few - CASSSQGPGEQFF
TRBJ2-7 TRBV19 - - CASTDLRDGTYEQYF
TRBJ1-5 TRBV6-2/TRBV6-3 many - CASSYEDQPQHF
TRBJ2-3 TRBV9 - - CASSAEGSTDTQYF
TRBJ2-3 TRBV27 - TRBD2 CASSQEPGTSGTPDTQYF
TRBJ2-2 TRBV24-1 many TRBD1 CATSANPGTENTGELFF
TRBJ1-4 TRBV5-1 many - CASSLGTSVANEKLFF
TRBJ1-5 TRBV19 few TRBD1 CATRDRSNQPQHF
TRBJ2-1 TRBV27 - TRBD2 CASSLSIAGGVYNEQFF
TRBJ2-1 TRBV28 many - CASSSSQGKGQFF
TRBJ2-7 TRBV5-1 many - CASSLDTTYEQYF
TRBJ2-3 TRBV28 many TRBD2 CASSRSPRTSSDTQYF
TRBJ1-4 TRBV27 many - CASSLVGDAEKLFF
TRBJ2-1 TRBV5-1 many TRBD2 CASVPLGSGSSYNEQFF
TRBJ2-1 TRBV27 - - CATRAETHNEQFF
TRBJ2-2 TRBV6-1 - - CASSQAGGFGELFF
TRBJ1-4 TRBV7-9 few - CASSLEGGALQHEKLFF
TRBJ2-5 TRBV29-1 - TRBD1 CSVPGTGRWETQYF
TRBJ2-1 TRBV27 many - CASSFWGASSYNEQFF
TRBJ2-1 TRBV6-1 many - CASRGGRGGDNEQFF
TRBJ2-1 TRBV27 few - CASSSKGTYNEQFF